This T cell receptor beta chain was obtained from a study of beta chain features in type 1 diabetes. Study information: Examination covered 107,917,701 sorted cells spanning all samples.

In its sample, this clone was seen a few times. Its target is unknown. Germline V CDR1 and CDR2: LNHDA, SQIVND (reference sequence). The CDR3 runs to 14 residues. With 2 bases removed from V and 6 bases from J, the gap between germline ends came to 12 bases. Via CD45RO/CCR7/CD25/CD127/CD95/CD27, cells of the CD4+ naive, central memory, regulatory and stem cell-like memory subsets were sorted. Whole-study results and caveats: Within each of all four CD4+ subsets, Type 1 diabetes patients had TCRB CDR3s that were moderately but significantly shorter. More deletions and fewer insertions at VDJ junctions were seen in type 1 diabetes patients. The study found that naive, central memory and Treg TCRB repertoires appeared more similar in patients than in healthy donors.

Expressed TCRB transcripts were sequenced because the entire RNA isolate underwent reverse transcription. The table came from immunoSEQ multiplex PCR; TCRdb's copy has only in-frame clones and leaves some out. The data show around 690,000 clones, around 12% seen once. This TCR was sampled from a man under 40 with type 1 diabetes. Input material: naive CD4+ T cells from blood. This chain uses TRBV19 with TRBJ2-3; no clear D. Here the CDR3 reads CASSIRPPADTQYF. The CDR3 DNA reads as TGTGCCAGTAGTATAAGGCCGCCCGCGGATACGCAGTATTTT.